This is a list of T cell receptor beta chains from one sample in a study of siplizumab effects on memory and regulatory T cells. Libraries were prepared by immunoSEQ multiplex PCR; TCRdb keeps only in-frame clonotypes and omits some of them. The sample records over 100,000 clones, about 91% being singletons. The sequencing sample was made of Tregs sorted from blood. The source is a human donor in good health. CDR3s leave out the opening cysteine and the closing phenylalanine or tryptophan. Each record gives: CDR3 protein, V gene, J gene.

CDR3 protein: ASRALLWRPQH
V gene: TRBV6-6
J gene: TRBJ1-5

CDR3 protein: ATSWGLATDTQY
V gene: TRBV15
J gene: TRBJ2-3

CDR3 protein: ASSRGVLYNEQF
V gene: TRBV6-5
J gene: TRBJ2-1

CDR3 protein: ASSPGGGGNQPQH
V gene: TRBV18
J gene: TRBJ1-5

CDR3 protein: ASSARAGAGDTEAF
V gene: TRBV18
J gene: TRBJ1-1

CDR3 protein: ASSSRTAYEQY
V gene: TRBV6-6
J gene: TRBJ2-7

CDR3 protein: ASRWTGRADTQY
V gene: TRBV19
J gene: TRBJ2-3

CDR3 protein: ASSSRGSNQPQH
V gene: TRBV7-8
J gene: TRBJ1-5

CDR3 protein: ASSADVLLNTEAF
V gene: TRBV2
J gene: TRBJ1-1

CDR3 protein: ASSPNPDSPGTQY
V gene: TRBV5-1
J gene: TRBJ2-5

CDR3 protein: AWNVGTVEKLF
V gene: TRBV30
J gene: TRBJ1-4

CDR3 protein: ASRGQGPAYGTQY
V gene: TRBV2
J gene: TRBJ2-3

CDR3 protein: ASLGHSDTEAF
V gene: TRBV6-1
J gene: TRBJ1-1

CDR3 protein: ASSLTGAPNTEAF
V gene: TRBV5-1
J gene: TRBJ1-1

CDR3 protein: ASSLTPSGGLSGELF
V gene: TRBV7-2
J gene: TRBJ2-2

CDR3 protein: ASSSPGQANTGELF
V gene: TRBV27
J gene: TRBJ2-2

CDR3 protein: ASSRGLYLQYEQF
V gene: TRBV7-6
J gene: TRBJ2-1

CDR3 protein: ASRRGQGSPFGEKLF
V gene: TRBV5-1
J gene: TRBJ1-4

CDR3 protein: ASMRGDTQFSGYT
V gene: TRBV7-9
J gene: TRBJ1-2

CDR3 protein: ASSGTSGGGTDTQY
V gene: TRBV11-3
J gene: TRBJ2-3

CDR3 protein: ASSPGQGYTEAF
V gene: TRBV6-5
J gene: TRBJ1-1

CDR3 protein: ASSLVGREGERQPQH
V gene: TRBV11-3
J gene: TRBJ1-5

CDR3 protein: ASSQDPRQGNEQF
V gene: TRBV4-1
J gene: TRBJ2-1

CDR3 protein: ASSLNRETQY
V gene: TRBV5-8
J gene: TRBJ2-5

CDR3 protein: ASSRLQGQGQETQY
V gene: TRBV7-2
J gene: TRBJ2-5

CDR3 protein: ASSFRRGWNTGELF
V gene: TRBV5-4
J gene: TRBJ2-2

CDR3 protein: AIGGLAKETQY
V gene: TRBV10-3
J gene: TRBJ2-5

CDR3 protein: ASTNSMNTDTQY
V gene: TRBV27
J gene: TRBJ2-3

CDR3 protein: ASSFLRDGNEKLF
V gene: TRBV5-4
J gene: TRBJ1-4

CDR3 protein: ASVDRTLNTGELF
V gene: TRBV6-1
J gene: TRBJ2-2

CDR3 protein: ASSPIPGFAYGYT
V gene: TRBV19
J gene: TRBJ1-2

CDR3 protein: ASSFGRPPQNEQY
V gene: TRBV27
J gene: TRBJ2-7

CDR3 protein: ASSQSGTGGYGYT
V gene: TRBV14
J gene: TRBJ1-2

CDR3 protein: ASSLAGGSGELF
V gene: TRBV7-9
J gene: TRBJ2-2